The rows below give T cell receptor beta chains drawn from one sample of a study of blood T cell repertoires in COVID-19. Profiled with immunoSEQ multiplex PCR; TCRdb holds only in-frame clones, not every one. Of 150,000 or so clones listed, roughly 88% are singletons. The source material was peripheral blood. The receptors here all came from a man between 60 and 70 years old who had recovered from COVID-19. Both conserved end residues are part of each CDR3. Each record gives: V gene, J gene, CDR3 protein.

TRBV5-1	TRBJ2-7	CASSPRTSRGTYEQYF
TRBV28	TRBJ1-5	CASSEIGQGGSNQPQHF
TRBV27	TRBJ2-7	CASSFGGQSYEQYF
TRBV14	TRBJ2-7	CASSQGTGSYEQYF
TRBV28	TRBJ2-1	CASSFGGGNEQFF
TRBV21-1	TRBJ1-2	CASRQDGFGKVPGSNYGYTF
TRBV24-1	TRBJ2-7	CATSKGWEYF
TRBV28	TRBJ1-2	CASSLTTGVGYTF
TRBV6-2/TRBV6-3	TRBJ1-2	CASSTRQIWDYTF
TRBV19	TRBJ2-5	CASSRGSGAQETQYF
TRBV7-9	TRBJ1-1	CASSSYTEAFF
TRBV7-2	TRBJ2-7	CASSQTVAGGLYEQYF
TRBV5-4	TRBJ2-5	CASSFGTGDKETQYF
TRBV7-2	TRBJ1-2	CASSFGTGLSANYGYTF
TRBV5-6	TRBJ2-3	CASSLAGDTQYF
TRBV24-1	TRBJ1-4	CAPRMYGREKLFF
TRBV7-3	TRBJ1-2	CASSLNAGQNYGYTF
TRBV5-1	TRBJ1-2	CASSLSGPPGYTF
TRBV18	TRBJ2-3	CASSRLAAAQDTQYF
TRBV2	TRBJ1-5	CASRRGAANYNQPQHF
TRBV3-1/TRBV3-2	TRBJ1-2	CASSQVSRTGYGYTF
TRBV11-1	TRBJ1-1	CASSFRASGTEAFF
TRBV24-1	TRBJ1-1	CATAGGGSELNTEAFF
TRBV14	TRBJ2-1	CASSLRLAAYNEQFF
TRBV10-3	TRBJ1-2	CAISERGGGYGYTF
TRBV6-5	TRBJ1-5	CASSLSGNQPQHF